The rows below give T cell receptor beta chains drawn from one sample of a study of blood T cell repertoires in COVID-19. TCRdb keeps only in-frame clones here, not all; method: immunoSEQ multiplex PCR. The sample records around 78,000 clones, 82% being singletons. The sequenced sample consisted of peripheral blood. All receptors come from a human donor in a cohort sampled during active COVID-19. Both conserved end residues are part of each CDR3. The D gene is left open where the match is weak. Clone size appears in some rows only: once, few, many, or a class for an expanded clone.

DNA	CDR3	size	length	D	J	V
TGTGCCAGTAGTCGAGACAGGGACGGTGAAGCTTTCTTT	CASSRDRDGEAFF	NA	13	TRBD1	TRBJ1-1	TRBV19
TGTGCCCTAAGCCCGGGATACGCTAGCACTGAAGCTTTCTTT	CALSPGYASTEAFF	NA	14	NA	TRBJ1-1	TRBV6-5
TGCGCCAGCAGCTCCCCGGGGGGCGGGGAGCTGTTTTTT	CASSSPGGGELFF	NA	13	TRBD2	TRBJ2-2	TRBV5-1
TGTGCCAGCAGCGTAGGGGGTAGCGGGGGCCACCCCTACGAGCAGTACTTC	CASSVGGSGGHPYEQYF	NA	17	TRBD2	TRBJ2-7	TRBV9
TGTGCAAGTTGGGAGGGGAATTCACCCCTCCACTTT	CASWEGNSPLHF	NA	12	NA	TRBJ1-6	TRBV12-2
TGTGCCAGCAGCTTAGAACCCGGGACAGGGGGCATTGAGCAGTTCTTC	CASSLEPGTGGIEQFF	NA	16	TRBD1	TRBJ2-1	TRBV11-2
TGTGCCAGTAGTAAGATACAGGGGGCGGTTAGCAATCAGCCCCAGCATTTT	CASSKIQGAVSNQPQHF	NA	17	TRBD1	TRBJ1-5	TRBV19
TGTGCCAGCAGTTACTCCCCTCCCGGGTCTCCCACTGAAGCTTTCTTT	CASSYSPPGSPTEAFF	NA	16	NA	TRBJ1-1	TRBV6-6
TGTGCCAGCAGCGCGGACACTTCCTACGAGCAGTACTTC	CASSADTSYEQYF	once	13	NA	TRBJ2-7	TRBV7-9
TGTGCCAGCAGCAGCGGACAGGGGGCTCCAGAGACCCAGTACTTC	CASSSGQGAPETQYF	NA	15	TRBD1	TRBJ2-5	TRBV7-8
TGTGCCACCAGCTCCAAAGACGGAAGCGGGGGGGCCACAGATGAGCAGTTCTTC	CATSSKDGSGGATDEQFF	NA	18	TRBD2	TRBJ2-1	TRBV15
TGCAGCGTTGTCCCCCGGGTTAACTATGGCTACACCTTC	CSVVPRVNYGYTF	NA	13	NA	TRBJ1-2	TRBV29-1
TGTGCCAGCAGCTTAGGGCCGGGACTTTTGGAGCAGTACTTC	CASSLGPGLLEQYF	once	14	NA	TRBJ2-7	TRBV13
TGTGCCAGCTCACCCGCCGGGGGGGTCGGGACTGAAGCTTTCTTT	CASSPAGGVGTEAFF	NA	15	NA	TRBJ1-1	TRBV18
TGTGCCAGCAATGTCATCAGGGGAAGGGAGACCCAGTACTTC	CASNVIRGRETQYF	few	14	NA	TRBJ2-5	TRBV6-6
TGTGCCAGCCAAGCCTTGACAGGGGGCCTCTATGGCTACACCTTC	CASQALTGGLYGYTF	NA	15	TRBD1	TRBJ1-2	TRBV6-5
TGCGCCAGCAGTTTAGGGGGCGAAAGCGGCTACACCTTC	CASSLGGESGYTF	NA	13	TRBD1	TRBJ1-2	TRBV5-1
TGTGCCAGCAGCCAAACGGGAGGTAATCAGCCCCAGCATTTT	CASSQTGGNQPQHF	NA	14	NA	TRBJ1-5	TRBV7-2
TGTGCCACCACCAGCGGAACCTACGAGCAGTACTTC	CATTSGTYEQYF	NA	12	NA	TRBJ2-7	TRBV11-2
TGTGCCAGCAGCCCCGGGACAGGATGGGAGCAGTACTTC	CASSPGTGWEQYF	NA	13	TRBD1	TRBJ2-7	TRBV9
TGTGCCAGCAGCCAAGCCCCCCGGGAAGAGACCCAGTACTTC	CASSQAPREETQYF	NA	14	NA	TRBJ2-5	TRBV3-1/TRBV3-2
TGTGCCACCAGTGATAGCGGACTAGAAGGGACTAAGCGTTTCTTC	CATSDSGLEGTKRFF	NA	15	TRBD2	TRBJ2-1	TRBV24-1
TGTGCCAGCAGTCGGACCGCGGGGGCGGACTATGGCTACACCTTC	CASSRTAGADYGYTF	NA	15	NA	TRBJ1-2	TRBV7-8
TGTGCCAGCAGTTCTAACTACGAGCAGTACTTC	CASSSNYEQYF	NA	11	NA	TRBJ2-7	TRBV28
TGTGCCAGCAGCCTTATACAGGGGGCAGGTGTCATGAACACTGAAGCTTTCTTT	CASSLIQGAGVMNTEAFF	NA	18	TRBD1	TRBJ1-1	TRBV4-2
TGTGCCAGTAGTATGGGGGCCCGGGCTTTCTTT	CASSMGARAFF	NA	11	NA	TRBJ1-1	TRBV19
TGTGCCAGCAGCCCCGGACAGGGGGCCTCCTACGAGCAGTACTTC	CASSPGQGASYEQYF	NA	15	TRBD1	TRBJ2-7	TRBV9
TGTGCCAGCAGCTTGGACCAACAGGGGACCGAGACCCAGTACTTC	CASSLDQQGTETQYF	NA	15	TRBD1	TRBJ2-5	TRBV7-6
TGTGCCAGCAAATATCAGGGGATATACGAGCAGTACTTC	CASKYQGIYEQYF	NA	13	NA	TRBJ2-7	TRBV12-3/TRBV12-4
TGTGCCAGCAGCTCCCCGGACACAGGGGATCCTGAAGCTTTCTTT	CASSSPDTGDPEAFF	NA	15	TRBD1	TRBJ1-1	TRBV7-2
TGCGCCAGCAGCTTGGTGGGGGGGCGCACCGGGGAGCTGTTTTTT	CASSLVGGRTGELFF	NA	15	NA	TRBJ2-2	TRBV5-1
TGTGCCAGCGCTATGAACGGGGACAGGGCTAATTCACCCCTCCACTTT	CASAMNGDRANSPLHF	NA	16	TRBD1	TRBJ1-6	TRBV7-8
TGCGCCAGCAGCGAAGACAGCCTCTCTGGAAACACCATATATTTT	CASSEDSLSGNTIYF	NA	15	NA	TRBJ1-3	TRBV10-1
TGTGCCATCGGACAGGGTCGCAATCAGCCCCAGCATTTT	CAIGQGRNQPQHF	once	13	TRBD1	TRBJ1-5	TRBV2
TGCAGTGCTAGTTGGGACAGGGGGCTCTATGAGCAGTTCTTC	CSASWDRGLYEQFF	once	14	TRBD1	TRBJ2-1	TRBV20-1
TGTGCCAGCGGAGGACAGGGGGCCTACAATGAGCAGTTCTTC	CASGGQGAYNEQFF	NA	14	TRBD1	TRBJ2-1	TRBV3-1/TRBV3-2
TGTGCCAGCATCTTTAATGGACTAGCGCGCGATACGCAGTATTTT	CASIFNGLARDTQYF	NA	15	TRBD2	TRBJ2-3	TRBV6-5
TGTGCCAGCAGCTTAGAGGGAGGAACTGAAGCTTTCTTT	CASSLEGGTEAFF	NA	13	NA	TRBJ1-1	TRBV7-9
TGTGCCAGCAGCCTTCAGCCAGGACAGGTCAGTCAGCCCCAGCATTTT	CASSLQPGQVSQPQHF	NA	16	TRBD1	TRBJ1-5	TRBV7-2
TGTGCCAGCACCCCTGGGGGGGCCGGGAAAAGGGCCCAGTACTTC	CASTPGGAGKRAQYF	once	15	NA	TRBJ2-5	TRBV5-4
TGCGCCAGCAGCTTGGCTCTAGCGGGGGGCAGGCCCTACAATGAGCAGTTCTTC	CASSLALAGGRPYNEQFF	NA	18	TRBD2	TRBJ2-1	TRBV5-1
TGTGCCTGGAGCCCGGTGGGGCAGGGAGGAGGTCAGCCCCAGCATTTT	CAWSPVGQGGGQPQHF	few	16	NA	TRBJ1-5	TRBV30
TGTGCCAGCAGCGTAGGGCCAGGGCCGAACTACGAGCAGTACTTC	CASSVGPGPNYEQYF	many	15	NA	TRBJ2-7	TRBV9
TGTGCCAGCAGCCGACTAGCGGGGGTTTACGAGCAGTACTTC	CASSRLAGVYEQYF	NA	14	TRBD2	TRBJ2-7	TRBV9
TGTGCCAGTAGTCAGGACAGGGTGGAAACTGAAGCTTTCTTT	CASSQDRVETEAFF	NA	14	TRBD1	TRBJ1-1	TRBV19